This T cell receptor (beta chain) derives from a study of cytomegalovirus exposure and HLA in healthy donors (dated by TCRdb to 2016 to 2017). Regarding the study in general: An earlier analysis of some 600 of the donors reported around 280 Gb of sequence data and some 110 million unique TCR beta sequences obtained from about 170 million T cells. An early release that covered some 640 HLA-typed donors contained approximately 290 gigabases of sequencing data and 65 million to 100 million unique TCR sequences. In addition to the first cohort of about 650 subjects, a separate validation cohort of 120 different subjects was used. The later analysis used no new phenotypic data to find candidate immune exposures, relying instead on TCR beta sequences and their occurrence across donors. High-throughput TCR immunosequencing, statistical association of individual TCRs with disease status, and machine learning were combined to predict cytomegalovirus infection status. Roughly five DR-DQ haplotypes were handled as single units for association and clustering, since linkage in the cohort was strong. A later analysis re-analyzed previously published TCR beta repertoires from 666 donors and added high-resolution HLA genotyping to study TCR occurrence patterns. Donor age, sex, ethnicity and CMV serostatus were compiled together with the repertoire data. All discovery cohort repertoires had been generated on a single sequencing platform. Among 300 to 500 genotyped donors of the cohort, an average of approximately 200,000 unique TCR beta nucleotide sequences was sequenced per donor, of which roughly 18% were non-productive. Of the roughly 400 genotyped donors, about 80% fell in the genetic ancestry cluster associated with self-reported Caucasian donors. The study aimed to test whether cataloging public T cell receptors could reveal signatures of past pathogen exposure. Using immunosequencing, the study profiled T cell repertoires from 500 to 800 subjects and related those repertoires to cytomegalovirus serostatus. Class I and class II HLA loci were covered by the typing at four-digit resolution. An earlier analysis of some 500 of the donors used high-throughput TCR beta sequencing to judge whether each TCR beta V gene segment behaved as functional or pseudogenic. The number of typed donors differed by locus: roughly 629-640 for A, B, C, DRB1 and DQB1; 500 to 550 for DQA1; over 600 for DPA1; and approximately 450 for DPB1. Genome-wide SNP genotypes for about 65% of the roughly 700 donors were used in a later genetic analysis, which treated that subset as a discovery cohort.

Here is what the overall study found, with its caveats: In vitro tests confirmed that a few of the cytomegalovirus-associated TCR beta chains recognize cytomegalovirus antigens. The authors suggested that the approach could potentially be extended to other disease states and immunological phenotypes. A later analysis found that most CMV-associated TCR beta chains appeared HLA-restricted, with HLA associations seemingly driven largely by CMV exposure. Because some donors lacked HLA typing at each locus, the association tests relied only on the typed subset. Some IMGT-functional V segments, including TRBV6-2 and TRBV6-3, could not be told apart with the 87-base-pair reads, so those segments were excluded. In both the original and validation cohorts, the classifier was reported to diagnose cytomegalovirus status with high specificity and sensitivity. Linkage disequilibrium might explain the correlated functional status among segregating V segments, but an unknown experimental factor could not be ruled out. Sequencing depth was assumed to be roughly uniform across donors in the presence/absence analyses, though that assumption may not hold. In a later analysis, several top co-occurrence clusters were reported to appear linked to parvovirus B19, influenza, CMV and Epstein-Barr virus. For the cohort, immune exposure information was limited to CMV serostatus. In a later genetic analysis, fewer N-insertions in productive TCRs were reported among donors in an Asian-associated ancestry cluster than the approximately 710-donor mean. When HLA alleles, especially DR and DQ, strongly co-occurred, TCR associations were difficult to assign to individual alleles. A later analysis found that HLA-associated TCR beta chains were more clonally expanded and had lower generation probabilities than equally common non-associated chains. Because counts were too low, more than 15 rarely observed V segments, including chromosome 9 orphons, were excluded from the earlier analysis of 587 of the donors. A further reported finding was that TCR beta sequences accurately predicted the HLA-A and HLA-B alleles for most subjects in the first cohort. V-gene and J-gene trimming of TCR beta chains was associated with a missense DCLRE1C variant in a later genetic analysis, and the association was replicated in an independent cohort. Most TCR sequences were seen in very few donors, while some public TCRs were found in many individuals. A group of highly shared sequence variants was considered likely to be a technical artifact of the sequencing pipeline. In a later analysis, about 16,000 TCR beta sequences were associated with specific HLA alleles at a false discovery rate of 0.05. An earlier analysis of around 540 of the donors showed that most TCR beta V segments appeared in productive rearrangements either about 87% or about 30% of the time, which broadly matched IMGT annotations. The study listed approximately 160 TCR beta chains as associated with cytomegalovirus. This cohort had only TCR beta chains sequenced, and the lack of alpha or paired-chain data limited which features could be detected. In a later analysis, the rate of TCR association differed among HLA loci, with DRB1 alleles having the most associated TCRs and HLA-C alleles having the fewest.

Reading from cysteine to phenylalanine, the CDR3 counts 14 amino acids. Here the CDR3 DNA is all that survives: 42 bases in frame from base 1. V loses 4 bases at its end and J loses 7 bases; junction bases beyond the gene matches: 8. CDR1 and CDR2 are read off the germline V gene as SGHNT and YENEEA. Worth noting for this clone: The target of this receptor is not known. No base qualities exist here, and no much larger clone lies one base off it.

The cohort consisted of hundreds of healthy bone marrow donors. All cohort members were sampled while nominally healthy, although unrecorded immune exposures were likely present. The donor was CMV seropositive and was included in the group of 300 or so seropositive cohort members. A peripheral blood sample was collected from each donor, and TCR beta sequencing was performed on peripheral blood mononuclear cells. The Qiagen DNeasy Blood Extraction Kit was used to extract genomic DNA from the blood cell samples. Library preparation was by the immunoSEQ multiplex PCR assay. For the multiplex PCR, a mixture combining 60 forward primers for TCR Vbeta segments and 13 reverse primers for TCR Jbeta segments was used. The CDR3 region of rearranged TCR beta genes was amplified from genomic DNA with a multiplex PCR assay. The amplified TCR beta libraries were sequenced on the Illumina HiSeq System as 87-base-pair reads. The original methods were these. Across the 670 or so repertoires, a later analysis counted roughly 84 million unique TCR beta chains, around 10 million of which were shared by at least two donors. To remove PCR and sequencing errors, raw reads were error-corrected and collapsed into unique sequences using a nearest-neighbor algorithm that merged closely related sequences. V, D and J gene segments were assigned by aligning CDR3 sequences to IMGT reference sequences. Each retained sequence needed at least a six-nucleotide match to both a V gene segment and a J gene segment. Rearrangements were called productive when the CDR3 lacked stop codons and stayed in frame with V and J; all others were non-productive. CDR3 was defined by IMGT convention, running from the second conserved V-encoded cysteine to the conserved J-encoded phenylalanine. The earlier analysis of 500 to 650 of the donors excluded any sequence lacking an unambiguous match to a single V gene segment. An earlier analysis of a few hundred of the donors called V segments functional above 56.7% productive rearrangements and segregating when the between-donor standard deviation exceeded 5%. A statistical classification framework was built for diagnosing cytomegalovirus status from the catalog of TCR beta chain sequences. In a later analysis, V and J genes were assigned by comparing TCR nucleotide sequences against IMGT/GENE-DB human TR gene sequences. The TCRdist pipeline was used in a later analysis to assign CDR3 sequences and most-parsimonious VDJ recombination scenarios. A later analysis defined each TCR beta chain by its CDR3 amino acid sequence plus V-gene family, and excluded reads lacking a unique V-gene family. A later analysis removed several hundred highly shared, low-generation-probability nucleotide sequences to deal with suspected cross-contamination and a sequencing artifact. For each public chain, a later analysis derived a clonal expansion index from normalized ranks of inferred template counts within each repertoire. Generation probabilities in a later analysis came from a VDJ recombination model fitted to out-of-frame rearrangements, and those results were checked against IGoR. A later analysis scored TCR-TCR, TCR-HLA and TCR-CMV co-occurrence with hypergeometric tests, applying a repertoire-size bias correction to TCR pairs. To estimate false discovery rates, a later analysis permuted the HLA or CMV assignments 20 times. In a later analysis, co-occurring TCRs were grouped using DBSCAN, and TCRdist sequence similarity was added for clustering within HLA-allele-positive subsets. For co-occurrence clustering, repertoires with fewer than 30,000 or more than 120,000 public chains were excluded, along with 4 to 6 repertoires with anomalous nucleotide sharing. Held by TCRdb, this immuneACCESS table contains in-frame sequences only and omits some clones. Under half of the omission traces to an unresolved V gene where checked; the cause of the rest is unknown. The V and J calls and clone size are taken from that table; D and trimming were inferred from the DNA. The sample contains some 110,000 clones, around 60% of them found a single time. Of the sample, roughly 9% is held by the ten largest clones.

The sequencing input was PBMCs. The clonotype originates from a woman between 40 and 55 years old in good health and CMV-seropositive. The sequence links TRBV11-3 to TRBJ2-7; 9 junctional bases match TRBD1. The CDR3 protein: CASSSWTGAGEQYF. At the DNA level, the sequence is TGTGCCAGCAGCTCCTGGACAGGGGCGGGGGAGCAGTACTTC.